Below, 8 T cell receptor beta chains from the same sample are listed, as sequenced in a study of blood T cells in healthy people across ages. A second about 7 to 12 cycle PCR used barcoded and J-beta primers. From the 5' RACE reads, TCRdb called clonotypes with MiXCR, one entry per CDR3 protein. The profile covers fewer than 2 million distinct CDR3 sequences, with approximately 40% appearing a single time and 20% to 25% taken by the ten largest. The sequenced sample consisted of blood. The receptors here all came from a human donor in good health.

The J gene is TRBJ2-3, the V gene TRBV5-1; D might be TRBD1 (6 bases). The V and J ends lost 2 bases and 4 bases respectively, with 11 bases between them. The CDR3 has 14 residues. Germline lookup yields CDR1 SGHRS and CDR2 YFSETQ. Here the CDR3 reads CASSFQQGPDTQYF. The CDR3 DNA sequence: TGCGCCAGCAGCTTTCAACAGGGACCAGATACGCAGTATTTT.

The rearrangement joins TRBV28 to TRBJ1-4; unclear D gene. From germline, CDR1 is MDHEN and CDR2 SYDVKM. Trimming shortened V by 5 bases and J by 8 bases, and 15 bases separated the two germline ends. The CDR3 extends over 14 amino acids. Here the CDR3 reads CASSPDPKGEKLFF. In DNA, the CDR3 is TGTGCCAGCAGTCCAGACCCGAAGGGCGAAAAACTGTTTTTT.

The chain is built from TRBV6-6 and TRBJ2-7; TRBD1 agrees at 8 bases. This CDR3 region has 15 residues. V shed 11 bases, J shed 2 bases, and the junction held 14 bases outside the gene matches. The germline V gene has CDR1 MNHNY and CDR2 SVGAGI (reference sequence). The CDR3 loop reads CAPRPPGQDTYEQYF. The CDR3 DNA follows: TGTGCCCCCCGACCCCCGGGACAGGATACCTACGAGCAGTACTTC.

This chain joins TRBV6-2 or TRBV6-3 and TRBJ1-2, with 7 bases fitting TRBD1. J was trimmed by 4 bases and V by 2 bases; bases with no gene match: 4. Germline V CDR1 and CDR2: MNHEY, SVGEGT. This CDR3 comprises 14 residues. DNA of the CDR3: TGTGCCAGCAGTTACGCGGGACAGATCTATGGCTACACCTTC. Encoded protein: CASSYAGQIYGYTF.

The CDR3 spells CASSLVEDYGYTF. In DNA form, the CDR3 reads TGTGCCAGCAGCTTGGTAGAGGACTATGGCTACACCTTC. The genes are TRBV5-6 and TRBJ1-2, with D hard to call. CDR3 length: 13 residues. The germline V gene encodes CDR1 SGHDT and CDR2 YYEEEE. Deletions cut 0 bases from V and 3 bases from J, with 6 bases between.

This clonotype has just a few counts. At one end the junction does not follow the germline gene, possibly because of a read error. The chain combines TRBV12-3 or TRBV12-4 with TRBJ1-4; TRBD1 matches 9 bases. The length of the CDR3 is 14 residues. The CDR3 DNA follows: TGCGCCAGCAGCCAGACAGGGGGGAATGAAAAACTGTTTTTT. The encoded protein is CASSQTGGNEKLFF.

The CDR3 loop reads CASTPGRGEQYF. CDR3 DNA sequence: TGTGCCAGCACCCCGGGGAGGGGAGAGCAGTACTTC. This sequence joins TRBV6-5 and TRBJ2-5; 7 bases map to TRBD2. With V trimmed by 7 bases and J by 11 bases, 10 bases remained unmatched. The CDR3 extends over 12 amino acids. CDR1 is MNHEY and CDR2 is SVGAGI in the germline V gene.

CDR3 nucleotide sequence: TGCGCCAGCAGCTTGGAGACGACAGGGAACATTCAGTACTTC. Protein: CASSLETTGNIQYF. The rearrangement uses TRBV5-1 and TRBJ2-4; 7 bases align to TRBD1. CDR3 size: 14 residues. Germline V gene data show CDR1 as SGHRS and CDR2 as YFSETQ. Trimming removed 0 bases from V and 7 bases from J; junction bases left unmatched: 4.